A selection of T cell receptor beta chains follows, all from one sample in a study of T-cell reconstitution after alpha-beta-depleted transplantation in children. From the PCR reads, TCRdb called clonotypes with MiXCR, one entry per CDR3 protein. The sample has about 610,000 distinct CDR3 sequences, about 10% seen once. The sequenced sample was PBMCs from the stem cell graft donor, obtained from the stem cell graft. The receptor set was obtained from a human donor who donated a stem cell graft to a child with acute myeloid leukemia. Each CDR3 is given with its conserved first and last residue. D genes are given only for firm matches. Part of the rows lack a size; the others show once, few, many or a class for expanded clones.

J: TRBJ2-1; V: TRBV12-3/TRBV12-4; D: NA; size: NA; DNA: TGTGCCAGCAGGCGACTAGAATGGAACAATGAGCAGTTCTTC; CDR3: CASRRLEWNNEQFF
J: TRBJ1-4; V: TRBV7-6; D: NA; size: many; DNA: TGTGCCAGCAGCTTAGGAGGGGGGTTTGTCGGGGAAAAACTGTTTTTT; CDR3: CASSLGGGFVGEKLFF
J: TRBJ2-7; V: TRBV20-1; D: TRBD1; size: few; DNA: TGCAGTGCCCCCCCGGCTCCGGGACAGGGAGCCTACGAGCAGTACTTC; CDR3: CSAPPAPGQGAYEQYF
J: TRBJ2-3; V: TRBV7-3; D: NA; size: NA; DNA: TGTGCCAGCCAGGCTAGCGCAAGCACAGATACGCAGTATTTT; CDR3: CASQASASTDTQYF
J: TRBJ2-2; V: TRBV5-1; D: TRBD1; size: NA; DNA: TGCGCCAGCAGCTATCAAGACAGGGCCACCGGGGAGCTGTTTTTT; CDR3: CASSYQDRATGELFF
J: TRBJ2-3; V: TRBV7-2; D: TRBD2; size: NA; DNA: TGTGCCAGCAGCTTTCGGACTAGCGGGTTTGCAGATACGCAGTATTTT; CDR3: CASSFRTSGFADTQYF
J: TRBJ2-1; V: TRBV20-1; D: TRBD1; size: NA; DNA: TGCAGTGCTGAGGTACAGGGGCAGGGATATGAGCAGTTCTTC; CDR3: CSAEVQGQGYEQFF
J: TRBJ1-2; V: TRBV2; D: TRBD1; size: NA; DNA: TGTGCCAGCAGCCCCACAGGGGAGGGTGGCTACACCTTC; CDR3: CASSPTGEGGYTF
J: TRBJ2-1; V: TRBV27; D: NA; size: many; DNA: TGTGCCAGCAGTTTTGGTTGGTACAATGAGCAGTTCTTC; CDR3: CASSFGWYNEQFF
J: TRBJ2-5; V: TRBV20-1; D: TRBD2; size: few; DNA: TGCAGTGCTAGAGATCTCTGGGCGGGAGGGAGAGAGACCCAGTACTTC; CDR3: CSARDLWAGGRETQYF
J: TRBJ2-7; V: TRBV30; D: NA; size: many; DNA: TGTGCCTGGAGTGCACAAACCCCCTATGGGGGCGAGCAGTACTTC; CDR3: CAWSAQTPYGGEQYF
J: TRBJ2-1; V: TRBV12-3/TRBV12-4; D: NA; size: NA; DNA: TGTGCCAGCAGTTCGGTGCGCGTTGAGCAGTTCTTC; CDR3: CASSSVRVEQFF
J: TRBJ2-3; V: TRBV7-2; D: TRBD2; size: NA; DNA: TGTGCCAGCAGCTCCCAGCCTAGCGGGGGCACAGATACGCAGTATTTT; CDR3: CASSSQPSGGTDTQYF
J: TRBJ1-1; V: TRBV5-5; D: NA; size: NA; DNA: TGTGCCAGCAGCTTGGGAGCCCTGCGCGGGGCTGAAGCTTTCTTT; CDR3: CASSLGALRGAEAFF
J: TRBJ2-2; V: TRBV6-5; D: TRBD2; size: many; DNA: TGTGCCAGCAGTTCCGGACTAGCGGGAGTAGCCGGGGAGCTGTTTTTT; CDR3: CASSSGLAGVAGELFF
J: TRBJ2-1; V: TRBV20-1; D: TRBD2; size: few; DNA: TGCAGTGCTAGGAAACTAGCGGGAGCCTACAATGAGCAGTTCTTC; CDR3: CSARKLAGAYNEQFF
J: TRBJ2-7; V: TRBV29-1; D: TRBD1; size: NA; DNA: TGCAGCGTTGATCAGGGGGTGGGTCGGGAGCAGTACTTC; CDR3: CSVDQGVGREQYF
J: TRBJ2-1; V: TRBV6-5; D: NA; size: many; DNA: TGTGCCAGCAGTTACATCGGGGTTTCTAACAATGAGCAGTTCTTC; CDR3: CASSYIGVSNNEQFF
J: TRBJ2-7; V: TRBV4-1; D: NA; size: few; DNA: TGCGCCAGCAGCCAAGACAAGGAATCCTACGAGCAGTACTTC; CDR3: CASSQDKESYEQYF
J: TRBJ1-1; V: TRBV6-2/TRBV6-3; D: TRBD1; size: NA; DNA: TGTGCCAGCAGACCAGGTAAAACAGGGGGCAGCGCTGAAGCTTTCTTT; CDR3: CASRPGKTGGSAEAFF
J: TRBJ2-5; V: TRBV7-9; D: TRBD1; size: many; DNA: TGTGCCAGCAGCTACGGACAGGGAGGAGGAGAGACCCAGTACTTC; CDR3: CASSYGQGGGETQYF
J: TRBJ2-7; V: TRBV4-3; D: NA; size: few; DNA: TGCGCCAGCAGCCACCTCGGGACGGCTAACTCCTACGAGCAGTACTTC; CDR3: CASSHLGTANSYEQYF
J: TRBJ2-7; V: TRBV20-1; D: NA; size: few; DNA: TGCAGTGCTAGAGTTAGGGGGACCCCCTACGAGCAGTACTTC; CDR3: CSARVRGTPYEQYF
J: TRBJ2-7; V: TRBV6-1; D: TRBD2; size: few; DNA: TGTGCCAGCAGCTCGGCTAGCGGGAGGACAAAATCCTACGAGCAGTACTTC; CDR3: CASSSASGRTKSYEQYF
J: TRBJ2-3; V: TRBV4-3; D: NA; size: few; DNA: TGCGCCAGCAGCCAAGATGTAGGGGGTTCTAGCACAGATACGCAGTATTTT; CDR3: CASSQDVGGSSTDTQYF
J: TRBJ2-7; V: TRBV4-1; D: NA; size: many; DNA: TGCGCCAGCAGCCAAGGAGGGCCAGAAAGGTACGAACAGTACTTC; CDR3: CASSQGGPERYEQYF
J: TRBJ1-1; V: TRBV6-6; D: NA; size: many; DNA: TGTGCCAGCAGTTACCAGGAAGCTTTCTTT; CDR3: CASSYQEAFF
J: TRBJ1-2; V: TRBV5-4; D: NA; size: few; DNA: TGTGCCAGCAGCTTGACCAGTGACAGGCGATATGGCTACACCTTC; CDR3: CASSLTSDRRYGYTF
J: TRBJ2-7; V: TRBV3-1; D: NA; size: NA; DNA: TGTGCCAGCAGCCAAGCTAGGACGAATACCTACGAGCAGTACTTC; CDR3: CASSQARTNTYEQYF
J: TRBJ2-7; V: TRBV4-3; D: TRBD1; size: NA; DNA: TGCGCCAGCAGCCAAGATTGGGACAGGGGAGCCTACGAGCAGTACTTC; CDR3: CASSQDWDRGAYEQYF
J: TRBJ1-3; V: TRBV20-1; D: NA; size: NA; DNA: TGCAGTGCCATCTCAGGAGCAGAAGCTGGAAACACCATATATTTT; CDR3: CSAISGAEAGNTIYF